This entry describes one T cell receptor beta chain. Its specificity is unknown. This entry belongs to a study of cytomegalovirus exposure and HLA in healthy donors. Study outcomes and limitations: Overall, roughly 160 TCR beta chains were annotated as cytomegalovirus-associated. Available immune exposure information covered CMV serostatus only.

PCR amplification relied on 60 Vbeta primers (plus 13 Jbeta primers). The assay was immunoSEQ multiplex PCR, and TCRdb's table has in-frame clones only and misses some. The sample includes about 170,000 clones, over 60% seen only once; the top ten take approximately 1.6%. While unrecorded immune exposures were likely, the donors were nominally healthy when sampled. The V gene's germline CDR1 is SGHDT and CDR2 YYEEEE. The CDR3 sequence is 14 residues long. Trimming removed 3 bases from V and 2 bases from J; junction bases left unmatched: 4. The specimen was PBMCs. V usage is TRBV5-6 and J usage is TRBJ1-2, with 7 bases matching TRBD1. The sequence was collected from a girl aged 5-17 years in good health and CMV-seronegative. The CDR3: CASSSLQGNYGYTF. The CDR3 nucleotides read TGTGCCAGCAGCTCATTACAGGGGAACTATGGCTACACCTTC. The full variable domain, in which reference TRBV5-6 and TRBJ1-2 provide the parts outside the CDR3, is DAGVTQSPTHLIKTRGQQVTLRCSPKSGHDTVSWYQQALGQGPQFIFQYYEEEERQRGNFPDRFSGHQFPNYSSELNVNALLLGDSALYLCASSSLQGNYGYTFGSGTRLTVV.